What follows is one T cell receptor (beta chain) and its context. The germline V gene encodes CDR1 MDHEN and CDR2 SYDVKM. The CDR3 spans 14 residues. V was pared by 3 bases and J by 3 bases, with 8 bases between. These data belong to a study of shared clonotypes between healthy human individuals. In the source study's methods: For the immunoSEQ data, sequences were junction-only without quality scores, so filtering differed. Data came from immunoSEQ multiplex PCR; TCRdb stores just in-frame clones and leaves some out. V, J and clone size are taken as reported in that table, and D and trimming were inferred from the DNA itself. The table records around 2,100,000 clones, about 94% of them present only once. Naive CD8 cells were CD45RO-negative, positively selected for CCR7, excluding terminally differentiated effector memory CD45RA+ cells.

Sequencing was carried out using naive CD8+ T cells sorted from blood. V and J are TRBV28 and TRBJ1-4; the D is unclear. The receptor was derived from a man between 18 and 29 years old in good health. Written as DNA, the CDR3 is TGTGCCAGCAGTTTCCCCAGTGCTAATGAAAAACTGTTTTTT. It specifies CASSFPSANEKLFF.